The clone carrying this T cell receptor beta chain appeared a few times. The isolated RNA, all of it, was reverse transcribed, so expressed TCRB transcripts were what got sequenced. The method was immunoSEQ multiplex PCR; TCRdb's version includes in-frame clones alone and lacks a portion of them. This sample yields tens of thousands of clones, of which about a third are seen a single time; roughly 0.44% belongs to the top ten. CDR1 and CDR2 from the germline V gene are SGHNT and YYREEE (reference sequence). This CDR3 has 11 amino acids. Trimming took off 3 bases at V and 7 bases at J, with 8 bases between the two ends. The sample is drawn from a study of beta chain features in type 1 diabetes. Study as a whole: The examined sorted cells totaled some 99 million across samples.

Markers CD45RO/CCR7/CD25/CD127/CD95/CD27 served to sort CD4+ naive, central memory, regulatory and stem cell-like memory cells. The TCR comes from a young woman in good health. The chain is built from TRBV5-4 and TRBJ2-7; D possibly corresponds to TRBD2 (6 bases). Specimen: stem cell memory CD4+ T cells from blood. The chain's CDR3 is CASSSRGEQYF. The CDR3 DNA is TGTGCCAGCAGCTCCCGGGGGGAGCAGTACTTC.